These 27 T cell receptor beta chains share one sample of origin, sequenced in a study of cytomegalovirus exposure and HLA in healthy donors. Data came from immunoSEQ multiplex PCR; TCRdb stores just in-frame clones and leaves some out. The top ten clones hold roughly 7% of a sample with some 190,000 clones, around nine tenths of them seen once. The material sequenced was PBMCs. These receptors came from a man aged 25 to 40 in good health and CMV-seropositive.

The chain joins TRBV29-1 to TRBJ2-7; D is possibly TRBD2 (6 bases). The CDR3 spans 15 residues. Germline loops: CDR1 SQVTM, CDR2 ANQGSEA. Trimming took off 0 bases at V and 4 bases at J, with 16 bases between the two ends. DNA of the CDR3: TGCAGCGTTGAAGAGGTGGGAGGAGGGCCATACGAGCAGTACTTC. Translation: CSVEEVGGGPYEQYF.

The chain couples TRBV19 to TRBJ1-3; possibly TRBD1 for D (6 bases). This CDR3 has 16 amino acids. V was shortened by 7 bases and J by 4 bases, with 20 bases between the two germline ends. From germline, CDR1 is LNHDA and CDR2 SQIVND (reference sequence). CDR3 coding DNA: TGTGCCAGTACGGCCGGGGGCCCTTTCGGGGGAAACACCATATATTTT. It specifies CASTAGGPFGGNTIYF.

A few counts support this clone. The V call is TRBV6-5, the J call TRBJ2-7; 7 bases agree with TRBD2. J lost 5 bases, V lost 5 bases, and 12 bases had no gene match. Germline loops: CDR1 MNHEY, CDR2 SVGAGI. The CDR3 is made up of 15 amino acids. The CDR3 DNA follows: TGTGCCAGCAGTCCGTCCGCGGGAGTTTGGCACGAGCAGTACTTC. Translation: CASSPSAGVWHEQYF.

V is TRBV5-1 and J is TRBJ2-2; D remains unclear. Germline loops: CDR1 SGHRS, CDR2 YFSETQ. The V end lost 0 bases, the J end lost 0 bases, and 6 bases lay between the germline ends. This CDR3 is 15 amino acids long. CDR3 nucleotides: TGCGCCAGCAGCTTGGATCGCCCGAACACCGGGGAGCTGTTTTTT. Amino acids: CASSLDRPNTGELFF.

The chain employs TRBV28 and TRBJ1-3, with D perhaps matching TRBD1 (5 bases). CDR3 length: 15 residues. Germline V gene sequence: CDR1 MDHEN, CDR2 SYDVKM. Trimming left V 3 bases short and J 0 bases short, with 9 bases between. The CDR3 DNA reads as TGTGCCAGCAGTTTCTGGGGGTTCTCTGGAAACACCATATATTTT. Translation: CASSFWGFSGNTIYF.

This clone turned up a few times. The chain carries TRBV7-3 and TRBJ1-6, with D possibly matching TRBD1 (5 bases). Germline assignment: CDR1 SGHTA and CDR2 FQGTGA. The length of the CDR3 is 15 residues. The V end lost 2 bases, the J end lost 8 bases, and 13 bases lay between the germline ends. The DNA of the CDR3 is TGTGCCAGCAGCTTAGTTGCCAGGGAGGATTCACCCCTCCACTTT. It is translated as CASSLVAREDSPLHF. The complete variable domain, with remaining parts taken from reference TRBV7-3 and TRBJ1-6, reads GAGVSQTPSNKVTEKGKYVELRCDPISGHTALYWYRQSLGQGPEFLIYFQGTGAADDSGLPNDRFFAVRPEGSVSTLKIQRTERGDSAVYLCASSLVAREDSPLHFGNGTRLTVT.

This chain links TRBV4-1 with TRBJ2-1, with D perhaps being TRBD1 or TRBD2 (6 bases each). The CDR3 has 16 amino acids. V lost 5 bases and J 3 bases, leaving 17 bases between the germline ends. The germline V gene has CDR1 MGHRA and CDR2 YSYEKL. CDR3 bases: TGCGCCAGCAGCAGAGGGGGGCTAGTCTACTACAATGAGCAGTTCTTC. As protein: CASSRGGLVYYNEQFF.

This clone showed up just a few times. The V call is TRBV2, the J call TRBJ1-2; weak D call: TRBD1 (5 bases). V was clipped by 2 bases and J by 0 bases, with 7 bases between them. The CDR3 contains 14 residues. Germline CDR1 SNHLY, CDR2 FYNNEI. Here the CDR3 reads CASSELGANYGYTF. The CDR3 coding sequence is TGTGCCAGCAGTGAACTAGGGGCTAACTATGGCTACACCTTC.

This clone was detected once. The chain is built from TRBV5-1 and TRBJ2-7; 7 bases line up with TRBD1. After removal of 4 bases from V and 4 bases from J, the junction contained 11 bases not matched to a gene. This CDR3 comprises 15 residues. Germline-derived CDR1 and CDR2 are SGHRS and YFSETQ. CDR3 region: CASSPRQGTFYEQYF. The CDR3 DNA reads TGCGCCAGCAGCCCTCGACAGGGAACTTTTTACGAGCAGTACTTC.

CDR3 nucleotides: TGTGCCAGCAGCTTAGCGCCAAAGGGTCTGGATACGCAGTATTTT. Protein sequence: CASSLAPKGLDTQYF. The genes are TRBV7-9 and TRBJ2-3; D remains unclear. In germline, CDR1 is SEHNR, CDR2 FQNEAQ (reference sequence). The V and J ends lost 0 bases and 6 bases respectively, with 13 bases between them. The CDR3 is 15 residues long.

The rearrangement joins TRBV2 to TRBJ2-2; 11 bases line up with TRBD2. After removal of 6 bases from V and 8 bases from J, the junction contained 8 bases not matched to a gene. This CDR3 contains 15 residues. Germline V lookup: CDR1 SNHLY, CDR2 FYNNEI. The CDR3 sequence: CASSKSSGGAGELFF. The CDR3 DNA sequence: TGTGCCAGCAGCAAGAGTAGCGGGGGGGCTGGGGAGCTGTTTTTT.

The chain is built from TRBV9 and TRBJ1-2, with 9 positions matching TRBD1. Germline CDR1 SGDLS, CDR2 YYNGEE. V shed 3 bases, J shed 4 bases, and the junction held 7 bases outside the gene matches. The CDR3 consists of 15 residues. The CDR3 loop is CASSEGQGMSYGYTF. The DNA of the CDR3 is TGTGCCAGCAGCGAAGGACAGGGGATGAGCTATGGCTACACCTTC.

Regarding this clone: The junction and the germline gene differ at one end; a read error may be behind it. CDR3 DNA sequence: TGTGTCAGCAGCTCCACAGGGGTCAGCTCCTACGAGCAGTACTTC. The encoded protein is CVSSSTGVSSYEQYF. The rearrangement joins TRBV6-5 to TRBJ2-7; 7 bases line up with TRBD1. Germline V lookup: CDR1 MNHEY, CDR2 SVGAGI. The CDR3 sequence is 15 residues long.

The gene calls are TRBV6-6 and TRBJ2-1; perhaps D is TRBD1 or TRBD2 (6 bases each). The V gene lost 4 bases and the J gene lost 10 bases, with 17 bases spanning the gap. The CDR3 length is 14 residues. Germline CDR1 and CDR2: MNHNY and SVGAGI (reference sequence). This CDR3 reads CASSSNLKGGEQFF. The DNA of the CDR3 is TGTGCCAGCAGTTCAAACCTAAAAGGGGGGGAGCAGTTCTTC.

V and J are TRBV6-1 and TRBJ2-1; D perhaps matches TRBD1 (5 bases). The CDR3 has 13 amino acids. V shed 2 bases and J shed 8 bases, with 10 bases lying between them. CDR1 is MNHNS and CDR2 is SASEGT in the germline V gene. CDR3 nucleotide sequence: TGTGCCAGCAGTGAAATTCAGGGCCATGAGCAGTTCTTC. Protein product: CASSEIQGHEQFF.

This clone came up many times. DNA of the CDR3: TGCGCCAGCAGCCCCCGGGAAGGAGGGAACACTGAAGCTTTCTTT. The encoded protein is CASSPREGGNTEAFF. The chain recombines TRBV5-1 with TRBJ1-1; D is unresolved. V lost 4 bases and J lost 1, with 14 bases in between. The germline gives CDR1 SGHRS, CDR2 YFSETQ. This CDR3 comprises 15 residues.

The CDR3 reads CASTPAPGGGEQYF. The CDR3 region has the DNA TGTGCCAGCACCCCCGCTCCAGGAGGAGGCGAGCAGTACTTC. V gene TRBV7-9 combines with J gene TRBJ2-7; tentatively, D is TRBD2 (5 bases). CDR1 is SEHNR, CDR2 FQNEAQ, per germline (reference sequence). V lost 7 bases, J lost 6 bases, and 19 bases lay in between. The CDR3 runs to 14 residues. The full variable domain, with the rest looked up from reference TRBV7-9 and TRBJ2-7, is DTGVSQNPRHKITKRGQNVTFRCDPISEHNRLYWYRQTLGQGPEFLTYFQNEAQLEKSRLLSDRFSAERPKGSFSTLEIQRTEQGDSAMYLCASTPAPGGGEQYFGPGTRLTVT.

V usage is TRBV6-5 and J usage is TRBJ1-4; possible D gene TRBD1, 6 bases. The germline V gene encodes CDR1 MNHEY and CDR2 SVGAGI. The CDR3 totals 15 residues. Trimming pared 3 bases from V and 4 bases from J, leaving 12 bases between. CDR3 coding DNA: TGTGCCAGCAGTTATCTAAACAGGGTTAATGAAAAACTGTTTTTT. This encodes CASSYLNRVNEKLFF.

This chain links TRBV5-1 with TRBJ2-5; D is possibly TRBD2 (8 bases). Trimming cost V 3 bases and J 5 bases, with 32 bases left between them. CDR3 length equals 20 residues. The germline V gene encodes CDR1 SGHRS and CDR2 YFSETQ. CDR3 DNA sequence: TGCGCCAGCAGCTACCCACGACAGGGTCGTGCTAGCGGGTTAGGCGAGACCCAGTACTTC. Translating it yields CASSYPRQGRASGLGETQYF. Filled out from reference TRBV5-1 and TRBJ2-5, the complete variable domain reads KAGVTQTPRYLIKTRGQQVTLSCSPISGHRSVSWYQQTPGQGLQFLFEYFSETQRNKGNFPGRFSGRQFSNSRSEMNVSTLELGDSALYLCASSYPRQGRASGLGETQYFGPGTRLLVL.

This clone was counted between two and nine times. The chain links TRBV5-8 to TRBJ1-1, with D possibly TRBD1 on 5 matching bases. Looked up from germline, CDR1 is SGHTS and CDR2 is YDEGEE. The CDR3 loop spans 14 amino acids. With 2 bases removed from V and 4 bases from J, the gap between germline ends came to 12 bases. This chain's CDR3 is CASSLIREITEAFF. DNA of the CDR3: TGTGCCAGCAGCTTAATCAGGGAGATCACTGAAGCTTTCTTT.

The table lists this clone with a count of one. V usage is TRBV7-6 and J usage is TRBJ1-1, with D unresolved. Germline CDR1 SGHVS, CDR2 FNYEAQ. Trimming cost V 0 bases and J 5 bases, with 7 bases left between them. The CDR3 has 13 amino acids. This CDR3 is CASSLALTTEAFF. The DNA of the CDR3 is TGTGCCAGCAGCTTAGCGCTGACGACTGAAGCTTTCTTT.

CDR3 residues: CASSLGVEQFF. In DNA form, the CDR3 reads TGCGCCAGCAGCTTGGGGGTTGAGCAGTTCTTC. The chain uses TRBV5-1 and TRBJ2-1; D uncertain. CDR1 is SGHRS, CDR2 YFSETQ, per germline. The CDR3 consists of 11 residues. V was pared by 0 bases and J by 9 bases, with 4 bases between.

The J gene is TRBJ2-7, the V gene TRBV6-5; no definite D call. The CDR3 totals 12 residues. The germline V and J ends were trimmed by 8 bases and 0 bases, with 8 bases remaining between them. Germline CDR1 is MNHEY and CDR2 is SVGAGI. The CDR3 coding sequence is TGTGCCAGCGGGCCTTCCTCCTACGAGCAGTACTTC. Amino acid sequence: CASGPSSYEQYF.

The CDR3 sequence is CASSQETGLGYTF. The CDR3 coding sequence is TGCGCCAGCAGCCAAGAGACAGGGCTTGGCTACACCTTC. The rearrangement links TRBV4-1 to TRBJ1-2; 7 bases fit TRBD1. The CDR3 has 13 residues. V gave up 0 bases and J gave up 7 bases; unmatched junction bases: 2. Germline V CDR1 and CDR2: MGHRA, YSYEKL.

This clone was seen a handful of times. This chain uses TRBV6-5 with TRBJ1-2; D is undetermined. Trimming pared 0 bases from V and 2 bases from J, leaving 7 bases between. Per the germline V gene, CDR1 is MNHEY and CDR2 is SVGAGI. CDR3 size: 14 residues. The CDR3 loop is CASSYSGGNYGYTF. The DNA for the CDR3 is TGTGCCAGCAGTTACTCCGGAGGAAACTATGGCTACACCTTC.

This chain links TRBV6-1 with TRBJ1-2; D is ambiguous. CDR1 is MNHNS and CDR2 is SASEGT in the germline V gene. Trimming took 1 base from V and 4 from J, leaving 10 bases between them. CDR3 size: 14 residues. The CDR3 spells CASSEGPELYGYTF. The CDR3, as DNA: TGTGCCAGCAGTGAAGGGCCGGAACTCTATGGCTACACCTTC.

The V and J genes are TRBV18 and TRBJ2-3, with TRBD1 matching over 10 bases. There are 13 residues in the CDR3. Germline V CDR1 and CDR2: KGHSH, LQKENI. The J segment lost 3 bases and the V segment lost 10 bases, leaving 4 bases of the junction unmatched. The CDR3 nucleotides are TGTGCCACACGACAGGGGGCGACAGATACGCAGTATTTT. As protein: CATRQGATDTQYF.